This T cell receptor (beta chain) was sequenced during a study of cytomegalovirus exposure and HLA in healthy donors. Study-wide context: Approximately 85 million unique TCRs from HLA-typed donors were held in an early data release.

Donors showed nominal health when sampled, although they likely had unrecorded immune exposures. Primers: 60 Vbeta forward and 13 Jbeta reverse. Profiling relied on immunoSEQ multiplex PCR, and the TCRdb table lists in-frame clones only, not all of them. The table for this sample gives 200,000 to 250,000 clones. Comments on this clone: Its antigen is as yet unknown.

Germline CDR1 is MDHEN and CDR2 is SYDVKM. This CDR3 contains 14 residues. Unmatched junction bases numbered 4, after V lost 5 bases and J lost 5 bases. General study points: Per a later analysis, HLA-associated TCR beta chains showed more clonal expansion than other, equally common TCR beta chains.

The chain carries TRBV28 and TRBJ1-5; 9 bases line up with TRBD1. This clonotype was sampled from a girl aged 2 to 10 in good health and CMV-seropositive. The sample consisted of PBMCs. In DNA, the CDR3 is TGTGCCAGCAGTAGACAGGGGGGTGATCAGCCCCAGCATTTT. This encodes CASSRQGGDQPQHF. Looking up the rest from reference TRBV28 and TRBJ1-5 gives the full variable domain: DVKVTQSSRYLVKRTGEKVFLECVQDMDHENMFWYRQDPGLGLRLIYFSYDVKMKEKGDIPEGYSVSREKKERFSLILESASTNQTSMYLCASSRQGGDQPQHFGDGTRLSIL.